These 11 T cell receptor beta chains came from one sample sequenced in a study of cytomegalovirus exposure and HLA in healthy donors. The PCR employed 60 Vbeta primers together with 13 Jbeta primers. Produced via immunoSEQ multiplex PCR; TCRdb's table is partial and in-frame only. The sample lists about 130,000 clones, roughly 80% seen once, with approximately 1.1% in the top ten. The sequenced sample was PBMCs. The receptor source for this set is a boy aged 5 to 17 in good health and CMV-seronegative.

The chain joins TRBV6-1 to TRBJ2-7; the match to TRBD1 covers 8 bases. Germline V lookup: CDR1 MNHNS, CDR2 SASEGT. The J segment lost 4 bases and the V segment lost 7 bases, leaving 12 bases of the junction unmatched. There are 15 residues in the CDR3. CDR3 amino acids: CASTLTGVPVYEQYF. Here the CDR3 DNA reads TGTGCCAGCACTTTGACAGGGGTCCCTGTTTACGAGCAGTACTTC.

J is TRBJ1-2 and V is TRBV5-6, with D hard to call. CDR1 SGHDT and CDR2 YYEEEE come from the germline V gene. V lost 0 bases to trimming and J lost 7 bases, with 4 bases between them. CDR3 length equals 11 residues. The CDR3 spells CASSLASGYTF. DNA for the CDR3: TGTGCCAGCAGCTTGGCCAGTGGCTACACCTTC. Based on the CDR3 plus reference TRBV5-6 and TRBJ1-2, the full variable domain is DAGVTQSPTHLIKTRGQQVTLRCSPKSGHDTVSWYQQALGQGPQFIFQYYEEEERQRGNFPDRFSGHQFPNYSSELNVNALLLGDSALYLCASSLASGYTFGSGTRLTVV.

This rearrangement joins TRBV18 to TRBJ2-1, with 9 bases lining up with TRBD2. This CDR3 spans 17 amino acids. V dropped 3 bases and J dropped 5; count of bases not matched to a gene: 11. CDR1 is KGHSH, CDR2 LQKENI, per germline. CDR3 in amino acids: CASSPRLAVKYNNEQFF. For the CDR3, the DNA is TGTGCCAGCTCACCCCGACTAGCGGTGAAGTATAACAATGAGCAGTTCTTC.

This clone has only a few counts. The chain couples TRBV30 to TRBJ2-2, with a weak D call TRBD2 (6 bases). Germline CDR1 is GTSNPN and CDR2 is SVGIG (reference sequence). CDR3 length equals 14 residues. CDR3 nucleotides: TGTGCTTCGGCGGCGGGGCAGAACACCGGGGAGCTGTTTTTT. Amino acid sequence: CASAAGQNTGELFF.

This chain links TRBV4-1 with TRBJ2-7; TRBD1 is a possible D gene (5 bases). Between the trimmed V and J ends, which lost 0 bases and 4 bases, there was a span of 7 bases. The CDR3 runs to 13 residues. From germline, CDR1 is MGHRA and CDR2 YSYEKL. The CDR3 is CASSQEGQYEQYF. The CDR3 bases are TGCGCCAGCAGCCAAGAGGGGCAATACGAGCAGTACTTC.

In its sample, this clone was seen once. The chain combines TRBV30 with TRBJ1-6; 8 bases align to TRBD1. V dropped 1 base and J dropped 2; count of bases not matched to a gene: 4. Germline values: CDR1 GTSNPN, CDR2 SVGIG (reference sequence). This CDR3 contains 16 residues. In DNA form, the CDR3 reads TGTGCCTGGAGTGGCGGGACAGGACCCTATAATTCACCCCTCCACTTT. Protein product: CAWSGGTGPYNSPLHF.

V is TRBV4-3 and J is TRBJ2-5; D is perhaps TRBD1 (5 bases). Germline V gene sequence: CDR1 LGHNA, CDR2 YSLEER. CDR3 length: 17 amino acids. V gave up 1 base and J gave up 2 bases, with 17 bases separating them. CDR3: CASSQAPGSPGQETQYF. DNA of the CDR3: TGCGCCAGCAGCCAAGCCCCAGGGTCCCCAGGACAAGAGACCCAGTACTTC.

This clone was detected only a few times. The chain couples TRBV2 to TRBJ2-1; 12 bases are a match to TRBD2. The CDR3 covers 16 residues. Unmatched junction bases numbered 3, after V lost 3 bases and J lost 3 bases. Germline V gene sequence: CDR1 SNHLY, CDR2 FYNNEI. The CDR3 nucleotides are TGTGCCAGCAGTGAGCTGACTAGCGGGAGCTACAATGAGCAGTTCTTC. Protein: CASSELTSGSYNEQFF.

In DNA, the CDR3 is TGCACCAGCAGCCGAGACCCGCGCTCTGGGGCCAACGTCCTGACTTTC. It encodes CTSSRDPRSGANVLTF. The chain has TRBV1 and TRBJ2-6; TRBD2, the D gene given by the table, was not confirmed from the DNA. TRBV1 is designated a pseudogene. The CDR3 has 16 residues.

CDR3 sequence (DNA): TGTGCCAGCAGCGTATTACAGGGTGGCGGCTACACCTTC. Translated, it gives CASSVLQGGGYTF. V and J are TRBV7-9 and TRBJ1-2; the D gene is possibly TRBD1 (6 bases). Per germline, CDR1 SEHNR and CDR2 FQNEAQ (reference sequence). V shed 5 bases and J shed 8 bases, with 15 bases lying between them. The CDR3 runs 13 residues.

This chain links TRBV7-9 with TRBJ1-1, with D hard to call. V lost 5 bases to trimming and J lost 4 bases, with 14 bases between them. CDR3 size: 14 residues. Germline loops: CDR1 SEHNR, CDR2 FQNEAQ (reference sequence). CDR3 nucleotides: TGTGCCAGCAGCCCAGATCACGCGGGCACTGAAGCTTTCTTT. Amino acid sequence: CASSPDHAGTEAFF.